A selection of T cell receptor beta chains follows, all from one sample in a study of cytomegalovirus exposure and HLA in healthy donors. Method: immunoSEQ multiplex PCR; TCRdb's copy keeps in-frame clones and lacks some. Among some 96,000 clones listed, less than 80% were seen once. The source material was PBMCs. The receptors come from a man in his forties in good health and CMV-seronegative. The CDR3 runs from the conserved cysteine through the conserved F or W. Each record gives: CDR3 length, clone size, V gene, J gene, D gene, CDR3 DNA, CDR3 protein. D genes are given only for firm matches. Clone size is shown for a subset of rows, as once, few, many or a class of expanded clone.

cdr3_length: 14; clone_size: NA; v_call: TRBV5-1; j_call: TRBJ2-5; d_call: TRBD1; cdr3_nt: TGCGCCAGCAGCTTACAGGGGGCGAAAGAGACCCAGTACTTC; cdr3_aa: CASSLQGAKETQYF
cdr3_length: 17; clone_size: few; v_call: TRBV5-7; j_call: TRBJ1-4; d_call: NA; cdr3_nt: TGTGCCAGCAGCTTGGCCCTGGCACTAACAACTAATGAAAAACTGTTTTTT; cdr3_aa: CASSLALALTTNEKLFF
cdr3_length: 16; clone_size: NA; v_call: TRBV6-1; j_call: TRBJ1-4; d_call: TRBD1; cdr3_nt: TGTGCCAGCAGTGAAGGCCCCGGGACAGGGTTTGAAAAACTGTTTTTT; cdr3_aa: CASSEGPGTGFEKLFF
cdr3_length: 17; clone_size: NA; v_call: TRBV28; j_call: TRBJ2-3; d_call: TRBD2; cdr3_nt: TGTGCCAGCAGTCCGCGGACTAGCGGGAGGGCCGTAGATACGCAGTATTTT; cdr3_aa: CASSPRTSGRAVDTQYF
cdr3_length: 13; clone_size: NA; v_call: TRBV6-5; j_call: TRBJ2-7; d_call: TRBD1; cdr3_nt: TGTGCCAGCAGACCGGGACAGAACTACGAGCAGTACTTC; cdr3_aa: CASRPGQNYEQYF
cdr3_length: 13; clone_size: few; v_call: TRBV7-9; j_call: TRBJ1-4; d_call: TRBD1; cdr3_nt: TGTGCCAGCAGCTTGGGGACAGCTGAAAAACTGTTTTTT; cdr3_aa: CASSLGTAEKLFF
cdr3_length: 15; clone_size: few; v_call: TRBV28; j_call: TRBJ2-7; d_call: NA; cdr3_nt: TGTGCCAGCCCTCCCAGGGGCAGAACAAACTACGAGCAGTACTTC; cdr3_aa: CASPPRGRTNYEQYF
cdr3_length: 14; clone_size: NA; v_call: TRBV28; j_call: TRBJ1-2; d_call: NA; cdr3_nt: TGTGCCAGCCGTTCCCCCCGTAGAGGGTATGGCTACACCTTC; cdr3_aa: CASRSPRRGYGYTF
cdr3_length: 18; clone_size: NA; v_call: TRBV5-1; j_call: TRBJ2-3; d_call: TRBD1; cdr3_nt: TGCGCCAGCAGCCGCGTCTCTCCGGGACAGGGATTCACAGATACGCAGTATTTT; cdr3_aa: CASSRVSPGQGFTDTQYF
cdr3_length: 14; clone_size: NA; v_call: TRBV5-6; j_call: TRBJ1-3; d_call: TRBD1; cdr3_nt: TGTGCCAGCAGCCCCCAGGGGGCTGGAAACACCATATATTTT; cdr3_aa: CASSPQGAGNTIYF
cdr3_length: 14; clone_size: NA; v_call: TRBV7-9; j_call: TRBJ2-1; d_call: TRBD1; cdr3_nt: TGTGCCAGCAGCTCGGGACAGAGATACAATGAGCAGTTCTTC; cdr3_aa: CASSSGQRYNEQFF
cdr3_length: 13; clone_size: NA; v_call: TRBV9; j_call: TRBJ1-1; d_call: NA; cdr3_nt: TGTGCCAGCAGCGCGGGCAAAGCGGCTGAAGCTTTCTTT; cdr3_aa: CASSAGKAAEAFF
cdr3_length: 14; clone_size: NA; v_call: TRBV15; j_call: TRBJ2-5; d_call: NA; cdr3_nt: TGTGCCACCAGCAGAGATCGCGCCCAAGAGACCCAGTACTTC; cdr3_aa: CATSRDRAQETQYF
cdr3_length: 15; clone_size: NA; v_call: TRBV9; j_call: TRBJ1-2; d_call: NA; cdr3_nt: TGTGCCAGCAGCATCCAGACAGCCCTTGCTTATGGCTACACCTTC; cdr3_aa: CASSIQTALAYGYTF
cdr3_length: 15; clone_size: NA; v_call: TRBV5-1; j_call: TRBJ2-3; d_call: TRBD2; cdr3_nt: TGCGCCAGCAGCCCCCGAGGGACTAGGGCAGATACGCAGTATTTT; cdr3_aa: CASSPRGTRADTQYF
cdr3_length: 16; clone_size: NA; v_call: TRBV7-2; j_call: TRBJ2-7; d_call: TRBD2; cdr3_nt: TGTGCCAGCAGCTCCTATAGGGGAGGGGACCCCTACGAGCAGTACTTC; cdr3_aa: CASSSYRGGDPYEQYF
cdr3_length: 15; clone_size: NA; v_call: TRBV28; j_call: TRBJ2-2; d_call: TRBD1; cdr3_nt: TGTGCCAGCAGTTTCCGGGACAGACGCAGCGGGGAGCTGTTTTTT; cdr3_aa: CASSFRDRRSGELFF
cdr3_length: 15; clone_size: few; v_call: TRBV9; j_call: TRBJ2-5; d_call: TRBD2; cdr3_nt: TGTGCCAGCAGCGTCTCAGCGGGGGGGGAAGAGACCCAGTACTTC; cdr3_aa: CASSVSAGGEETQYF
cdr3_length: 12; clone_size: NA; v_call: TRBV6-6; j_call: TRBJ2-2; d_call: NA; cdr3_nt: TGTGCCAGCAGTTACGTCGCCGGGGAGCTGTTTTTT; cdr3_aa: CASSYVAGELFF
cdr3_length: 13; clone_size: NA; v_call: TRBV2; j_call: TRBJ1-1; d_call: TRBD1; cdr3_nt: TGTGCCAGCAGGGAGGGGCAGGGGGTCAGAGCTTTCTTT; cdr3_aa: CASREGQGVRAFF
cdr3_length: 12; clone_size: NA; v_call: TRBV7-9; j_call: TRBJ2-1; d_call: NA; cdr3_nt: TGTGCCAGCAGCTTAGCGGCGGATCGACAGTTCTTC; cdr3_aa: CASSLAADRQFF
cdr3_length: 15; clone_size: NA; v_call: TRBV7-9; j_call: TRBJ1-2; d_call: NA; cdr3_nt: TGTGCCAGCAGCTTAGCGGCAGGATTTAACTATGGCTACACCTTC; cdr3_aa: CASSLAAGFNYGYTF
cdr3_length: 12; clone_size: NA; v_call: TRBV28; j_call: TRBJ1-2; d_call: TRBD1; cdr3_nt: TGTGCCAGCACAGGGGGTTTATATGGCTACACCTTC; cdr3_aa: CASTGGLYGYTF
cdr3_length: 12; clone_size: NA; v_call: TRBV11-1; j_call: TRBJ2-7; d_call: NA; cdr3_nt: TGTGCCAGCAGCACTATTAACGGCGAGCAGTACTTC; cdr3_aa: CASSTINGEQYF
cdr3_length: 14; clone_size: NA; v_call: TRBV27; j_call: TRBJ2-7; d_call: TRBD2; cdr3_nt: TGTGCCAGCAGTTTACTCGGGACTATACGCGAGCAGTACTTC; cdr3_aa: CASSLLGTIREQYF
cdr3_length: 13; clone_size: NA; v_call: TRBV6-4; j_call: TRBJ1-2; d_call: NA; cdr3_nt: TGTGCCAGCAGCGACCGGGGTTCTTATGGCTACACCTTC; cdr3_aa: CASSDRGSYGYTF
cdr3_length: 12; clone_size: few; v_call: TRBV7-2; j_call: TRBJ2-3; d_call: NA; cdr3_nt: TGTGCCAGCAGCTTAGCGGGTAGTAGCACCTATTTT; cdr3_aa: CASSLAGSSTYF
cdr3_length: 14; clone_size: NA; v_call: TRBV5-1; j_call: TRBJ1-1; d_call: NA; cdr3_nt: TGCGCCAGCAGCTTGGAGAGGGTGTACACTGAAGCTTTCTTT; cdr3_aa: CASSLERVYTEAFF
cdr3_length: 15; clone_size: NA; v_call: TRBV2; j_call: TRBJ1-6; d_call: TRBD1; cdr3_nt: TGTGCCAGCAGTCCTCGCGCAGGGGGCCTATCACCCCTCCACTTT; cdr3_aa: CASSPRAGGLSPLHF
cdr3_length: 13; clone_size: NA; v_call: TRBV30; j_call: TRBJ1-1; d_call: NA; cdr3_nt: TGTGCCTGGAGTGTGAACAGGGACACTGAAGCTTTCTTT; cdr3_aa: CAWSVNRDTEAFF
cdr3_length: 14; clone_size: once; v_call: TRBV19; j_call: TRBJ2-2; d_call: NA; cdr3_nt: TGTGCCAGTAACCGACACCCGAACACCGGGGAGCTGTTTTTT; cdr3_aa: CASNRHPNTGELFF
cdr3_length: 15; clone_size: NA; v_call: TRBV27; j_call: TRBJ2-7; d_call: NA; cdr3_nt: TGTGCCAGCAGTTTATCAAACGCAGGGCACTACGAGCAGTACTTC; cdr3_aa: CASSLSNAGHYEQYF
cdr3_length: 13; clone_size: NA; v_call: TRBV6-5; j_call: TRBJ2-5; d_call: NA; cdr3_nt: TGTGCCAGCAGTTACGGTGGAACTACAACGCAGTACTTC; cdr3_aa: CASSYGGTTTQYF
cdr3_length: 13; clone_size: NA; v_call: TRBV5-1; j_call: TRBJ2-7; d_call: TRBD1; cdr3_nt: TGCGCCACCTCCTGGGACAGGGGCTACGAGCAGTACTTC; cdr3_aa: CATSWDRGYEQYF
cdr3_length: 13; clone_size: few; v_call: TRBV5-5; j_call: TRBJ2-7; d_call: NA; cdr3_nt: TGTGCCAGCAGTCCATATACTATCGGCGAGCAGTACTTC; cdr3_aa: CASSPYTIGEQYF
cdr3_length: 19; clone_size: NA; v_call: TRBV2; j_call: TRBJ2-6; d_call: TRBD1; cdr3_nt: TGTGCCAGCAAACGGTATCCAGGGGGCTACCTCTCTGGGGCCAACGTCCTGACTTTC; cdr3_aa: CASKRYPGGYLSGANVLTF
cdr3_length: 15; clone_size: NA; v_call: TRBV10-1; j_call: TRBJ2-7; d_call: TRBD1; cdr3_nt: TGCGCCACCCCCCCGGCTACAGGGGATCCCTACGAGCAGTACTTC; cdr3_aa: CATPPATGDPYEQYF
cdr3_length: 16; clone_size: NA; v_call: TRBV4-3; j_call: TRBJ1-2; d_call: NA; cdr3_nt: TGCGCCAGCAGCCAAGATTTGAGGGCCACCTACTATGGCTACACCTTC; cdr3_aa: CASSQDLRATYYGYTF
cdr3_length: 17; clone_size: NA; v_call: TRBV10-3; j_call: TRBJ2-3; d_call: NA; cdr3_nt: TGTGCCAGCAGCCCATCCCAGGTGGGAGCTAGCACAGATACGCAGTATTTT; cdr3_aa: CASSPSQVGASTDTQYF
cdr3_length: 13; clone_size: NA; v_call: TRBV4-1; j_call: TRBJ1-1; d_call: NA; cdr3_nt: TGCGCCAGCAGCCAAGTCCCCGCGGAGGAAGCTTTCTTT; cdr3_aa: CASSQVPAEEAFF
cdr3_length: 15; clone_size: few; v_call: TRBV28; j_call: TRBJ1-5; d_call: TRBD1; cdr3_nt: TGTGCCAGCAGTAGGACAGGGGAAGGCAATCAGCCCCAGCATTTT; cdr3_aa: CASSRTGEGNQPQHF
cdr3_length: 15; clone_size: NA; v_call: TRBV4-3; j_call: TRBJ2-3; d_call: TRBD2; cdr3_nt: TGCGCCAGCAGTCCCTCGGTAGCGGGAGGAGATACGCAGTATTTT; cdr3_aa: CASSPSVAGGDTQYF
cdr3_length: 14; clone_size: NA; v_call: TRBV5-5; j_call: TRBJ2-5; d_call: NA; cdr3_nt: TGTGCCAGCAGCTTGACGGGGAACCAAGAGACCCAGTACTTC; cdr3_aa: CASSLTGNQETQYF
cdr3_length: 13; clone_size: NA; v_call: TRBV4-3; j_call: TRBJ2-3; d_call: TRBD2; cdr3_nt: TGCGCCAGCAGCCAAGATCTAGCGGGATATCGGTATTTT; cdr3_aa: CASSQDLAGYRYF
cdr3_length: 15; clone_size: NA; v_call: TRBV28; j_call: TRBJ2-1; d_call: NA; cdr3_nt: TGTGCCAGCAGTTTACTGCGAAGCTCCTACAATGAGCAGTTCTTC; cdr3_aa: CASSLLRSSYNEQFF
cdr3_length: 14; clone_size: NA; v_call: TRBV28; j_call: TRBJ1-3; d_call: NA; cdr3_nt: TGTGCCAGCAGGGACAGTGGTCGTGGAAACACCATATATTTT; cdr3_aa: CASRDSGRGNTIYF
cdr3_length: 15; clone_size: NA; v_call: TRBV4-1; j_call: TRBJ2-5; d_call: NA; cdr3_nt: TGCGCCAGCAGCCAGACTTTAGCGCGCCAAGAGACCCAGTACTTC; cdr3_aa: CASSQTLARQETQYF
cdr3_length: 15; clone_size: NA; v_call: TRBV18; j_call: TRBJ2-3; d_call: TRBD2; cdr3_nt: TGTGCCAGCTCCGACCTAGCGGGAGGGCCAGATACGCAGTATTTT; cdr3_aa: CASSDLAGGPDTQYF
cdr3_length: 17; clone_size: NA; v_call: TRBV7-2; j_call: TRBJ2-3; d_call: TRBD2; cdr3_nt: TGTGCCAGCAGCCCCTCTCCGGGGGGGGTAAGGACAGATACGCAGTATTTT; cdr3_aa: CASSPSPGGVRTDTQYF
cdr3_length: 17; clone_size: NA; v_call: TRBV2; j_call: TRBJ2-1; d_call: TRBD2; cdr3_nt: TGTGCCAGCAGTCCTATAATTGGACTAGCGGTCGTCAATGAGCAGTTCTTC; cdr3_aa: CASSPIIGLAVVNEQFF
cdr3_length: 14; clone_size: NA; v_call: TRBV28; j_call: TRBJ1-1; d_call: NA; cdr3_nt: TGTGCCAGCATCTTTAGGGGGGGGGCTACTGAAGCTTTCTTT; cdr3_aa: CASIFRGGATEAFF
cdr3_length: 15; clone_size: NA; v_call: TRBV10-1; j_call: TRBJ1-1; d_call: NA; cdr3_nt: TGCGCCAGCAGTGATACATGGGACAACGGAGGTGAAGCTTTCTTT; cdr3_aa: CASSDTWDNGGEAFF